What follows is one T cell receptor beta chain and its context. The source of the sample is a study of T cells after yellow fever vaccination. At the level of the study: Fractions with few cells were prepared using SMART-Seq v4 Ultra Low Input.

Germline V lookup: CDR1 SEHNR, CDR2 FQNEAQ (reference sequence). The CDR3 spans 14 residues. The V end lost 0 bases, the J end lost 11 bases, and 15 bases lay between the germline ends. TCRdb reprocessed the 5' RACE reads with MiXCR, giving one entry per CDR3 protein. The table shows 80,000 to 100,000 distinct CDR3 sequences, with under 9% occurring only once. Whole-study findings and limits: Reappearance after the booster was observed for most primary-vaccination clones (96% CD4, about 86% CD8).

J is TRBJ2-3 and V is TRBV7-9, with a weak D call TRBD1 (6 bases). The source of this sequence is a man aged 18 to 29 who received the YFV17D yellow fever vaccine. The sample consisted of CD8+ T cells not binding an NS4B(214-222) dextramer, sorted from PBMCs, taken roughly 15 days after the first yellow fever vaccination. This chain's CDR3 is CASSLAGQPRGQYF. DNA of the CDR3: TGTGCCAGCAGCTTAGCGGGGCAGCCCAGGGGGCAGTATTTT.